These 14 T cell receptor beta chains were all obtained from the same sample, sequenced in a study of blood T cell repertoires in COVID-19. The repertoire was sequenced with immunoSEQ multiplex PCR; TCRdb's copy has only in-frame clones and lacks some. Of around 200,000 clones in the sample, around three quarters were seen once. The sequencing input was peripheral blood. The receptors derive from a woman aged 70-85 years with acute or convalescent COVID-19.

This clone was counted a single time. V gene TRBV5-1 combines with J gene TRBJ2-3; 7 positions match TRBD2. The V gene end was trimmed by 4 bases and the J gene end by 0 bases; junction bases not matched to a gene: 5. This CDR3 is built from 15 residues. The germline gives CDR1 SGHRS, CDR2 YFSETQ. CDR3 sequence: CASSPGGGSTDTQYF. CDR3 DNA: TGCGCCAGCAGCCCTGGGGGGGGGAGCACAGATACGCAGTATTTT.

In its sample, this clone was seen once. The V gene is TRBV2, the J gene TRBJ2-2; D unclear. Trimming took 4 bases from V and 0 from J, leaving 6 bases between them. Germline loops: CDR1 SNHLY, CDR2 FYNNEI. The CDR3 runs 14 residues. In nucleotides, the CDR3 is TGTGCCAGCAGTGCCGACACGAACACCGGGGAGCTGTTTTTT. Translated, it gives CASSADTNTGELFF. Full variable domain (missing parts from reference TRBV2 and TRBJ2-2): EPEVTQTPSHQVTQMGQEVILRCVPISNHLYFYWYRQILGQKVEFLVSFYNNEISEKSEIFDDQFSVERPDGSNFTLKIRSTKLEDSAMYFCASSADTNTGELFFGEGSRLTVL.

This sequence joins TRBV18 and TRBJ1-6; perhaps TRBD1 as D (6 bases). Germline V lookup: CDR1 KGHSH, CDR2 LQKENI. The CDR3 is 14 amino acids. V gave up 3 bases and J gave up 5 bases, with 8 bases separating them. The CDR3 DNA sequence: TGTGCCAGCTCACCCCAGGGGAATAATTCACCCCTCCACTTT. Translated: CASSPQGNNSPLHF.

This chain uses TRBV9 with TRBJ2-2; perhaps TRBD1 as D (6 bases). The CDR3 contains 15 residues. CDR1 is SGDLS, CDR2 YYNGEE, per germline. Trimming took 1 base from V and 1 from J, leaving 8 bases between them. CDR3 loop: CASSVLGQNTGELFF. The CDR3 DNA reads TGTGCCAGCAGCGTATTGGGACAGAACACCGGGGAGCTGTTTTTT.

CDR3 nucleotide sequence: TGTGCCAGCAGCTTAGCCTCCGGGACAGGGTCCTACGAGCAGTACTTC. Translation: CASSLASGTGSYEQYF. The rearrangement links TRBV7-8 to TRBJ2-7, with 9 bases that match TRBD1. Germline V lookup: CDR1 SGHVS, CDR2 FQNEAQ. Trimming took 0 bases from V and 1 from J; bases not matched to a gene: 4. This CDR3 comprises 16 residues.

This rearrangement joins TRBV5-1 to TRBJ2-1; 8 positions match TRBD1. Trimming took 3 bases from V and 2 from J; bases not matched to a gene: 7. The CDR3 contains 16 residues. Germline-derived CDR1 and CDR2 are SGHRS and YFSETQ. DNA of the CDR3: TGCGCCAGCAGCTCCACCGGGACAGGTACCTACAATGAGCAGTTCTTC. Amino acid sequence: CASSSTGTGTYNEQFF.

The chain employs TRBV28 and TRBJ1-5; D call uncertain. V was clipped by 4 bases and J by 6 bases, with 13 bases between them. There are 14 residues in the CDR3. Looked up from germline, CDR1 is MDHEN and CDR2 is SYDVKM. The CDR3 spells CASSSPMRVQPQHF. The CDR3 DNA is TGTGCCAGCAGTTCCCCTATGAGGGTTCAGCCCCAGCATTTT.

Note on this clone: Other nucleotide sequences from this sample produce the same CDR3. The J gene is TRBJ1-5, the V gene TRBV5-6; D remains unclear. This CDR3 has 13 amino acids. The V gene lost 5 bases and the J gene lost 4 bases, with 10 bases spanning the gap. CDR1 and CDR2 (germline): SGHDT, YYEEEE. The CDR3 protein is CASSLLSNQPQHF. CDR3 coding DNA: TGTGCCAGCAGTCTGCTCAGTAATCAGCCCCAGCATTTT.

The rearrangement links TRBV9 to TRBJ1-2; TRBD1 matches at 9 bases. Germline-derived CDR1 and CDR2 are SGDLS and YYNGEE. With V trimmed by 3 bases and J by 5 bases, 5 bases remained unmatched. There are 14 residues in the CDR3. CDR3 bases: TGTGCCAGCAGCGCCCAGACAGGGGGTTATGGCTACACCTTC. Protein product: CASSAQTGGYGYTF.

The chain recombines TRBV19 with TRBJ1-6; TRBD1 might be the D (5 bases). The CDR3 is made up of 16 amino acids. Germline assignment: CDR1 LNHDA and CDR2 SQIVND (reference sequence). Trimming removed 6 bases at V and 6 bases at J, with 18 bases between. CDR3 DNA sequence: TGTGCCAGTAGGCCGGGAGCTCTGCAGGGTAATTCACCCCTCCACTTT. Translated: CASRPGALQGNSPLHF.

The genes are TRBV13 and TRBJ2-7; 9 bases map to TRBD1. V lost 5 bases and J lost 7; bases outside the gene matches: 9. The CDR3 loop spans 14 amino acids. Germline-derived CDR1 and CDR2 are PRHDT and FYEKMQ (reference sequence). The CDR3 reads CASSAGQGRREQYF. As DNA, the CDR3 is TGTGCCAGCAGCGCGGGACAGGGAAGGAGGGAGCAGTACTTC.

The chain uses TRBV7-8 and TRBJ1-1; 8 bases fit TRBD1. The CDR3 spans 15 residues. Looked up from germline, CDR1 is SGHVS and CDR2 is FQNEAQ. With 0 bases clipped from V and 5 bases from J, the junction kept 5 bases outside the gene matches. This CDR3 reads CASSLAQGAVTEAFF. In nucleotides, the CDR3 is TGTGCCAGCAGCTTAGCCCAGGGGGCGGTAACTGAAGCTTTCTTT.

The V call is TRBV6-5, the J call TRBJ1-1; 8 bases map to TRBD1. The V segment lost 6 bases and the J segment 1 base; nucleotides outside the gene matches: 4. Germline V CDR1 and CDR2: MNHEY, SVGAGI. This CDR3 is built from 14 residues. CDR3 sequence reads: CASSRQGANTEAFF. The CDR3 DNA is TGTGCCAGCAGCCGTCAGGGGGCGAACACTGAAGCTTTCTTT.

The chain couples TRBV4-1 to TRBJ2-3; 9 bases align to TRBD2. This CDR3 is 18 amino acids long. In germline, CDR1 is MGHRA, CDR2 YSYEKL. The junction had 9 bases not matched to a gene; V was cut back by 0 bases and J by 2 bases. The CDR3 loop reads CASSQDGGLALYTDTQYF. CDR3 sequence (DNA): TGCGCCAGCAGCCAAGACGGGGGACTAGCCCTTTACACAGATACGCAGTATTTT.